These 25 T cell receptor beta chains share one sample of origin, sequenced in a study of beta chain features in type 1 diabetes. Broader study findings: Within each of all four CD4+ subsets, Type 1 diabetes patients had TCRB CDR3s that were moderately but significantly shorter.

What was sequenced were expressed TCRB transcripts, since all of the isolated RNA had been reverse transcribed. Profiling relied on immunoSEQ multiplex PCR, and the TCRdb table lists in-frame clones only, not all of them. This sample has hundreds of thousands of clones; roughly 13% occur once, and the top ten carry roughly 0.022%. These TCRs' antigens remain unknown. Sequencing was done on a sample of naive CD4+ T cells from blood. These receptors came from a man between 18 and 35 years old with type 1 diabetes.

The chain recombines TRBV10-3 with TRBJ2-1; TRBD1 agrees at 11 bases. J lost 6 bases, V lost 0 bases, and 7 bases had no gene match. CDR1 ENHRY and CDR2 SYGVKD come from the germline V gene. The CDR3 spans 17 residues. CDR3: CAISESVGTGGRNEQFF. DNA of the CDR3: TGTGCCATCAGTGAGTCGGTGGGGACAGGGGGTCGCAATGAGCAGTTCTTC.

This clone was seen a handful of times. The rearrangement links TRBV25-1 to TRBJ2-1, with TRBD2 matching 11 bases. The length of the CDR3 is 15 residues. J lost 14 bases, V lost 1 base, and 10 bases had no gene match. The V gene's germline CDR1 is MGHDK and CDR2 SYGVNS. CDR3 in amino acids: CASSESVLAGGFEFF. CDR3 DNA: TGTGCCAGCAGTGAATCGGTCCTAGCGGGGGGCTTCGAGTTCTTC.

The V call is TRBV6-6, the J call TRBJ1-1, with 7 bases matching TRBD1. The germline gives CDR1 MNHNY, CDR2 SVGAGI (reference sequence). The length of the CDR3 is 15 residues. Trimming took 0 bases from V and 2 from J; bases not matched to a gene: 3. The CDR3 spells CASSYSQGDNTEAFF. The CDR3 DNA reads TGTGCCAGCAGTTACTCGCAGGGGGATAACACTGAAGCTTTCTTT.

This chain connects TRBV30 to TRBJ2-2, with 7 bases lining up with TRBD1. The CDR3 runs to 15 residues. The V gene end was trimmed by 2 bases and the J gene end by 3 bases; junction bases not matched to a gene: 6. Germline V lookup: CDR1 GTSNPN, CDR2 SVGIG (reference sequence). The CDR3 sequence: CAWSSGTADTGELFF. CDR3 bases: TGTGCCTGGAGTTCAGGGACAGCAGACACCGGGGAGCTGTTTTTT.

The table lists this clone with a few counts. CDR3 DNA: TGTGCCAGCAGCCCCGGGACGGCTGGAAACACCATATATTTT. Amino acids: CASSPGTAGNTIYF. V and J are TRBV7-9 and TRBJ1-3, with a tentative D call TRBD1 (5 bases). This CDR3 contains 14 residues. Trimming removed 5 bases from V and 2 bases from J, with 10 bases in between. Germline CDR1 and CDR2: SEHNR and FQNEAQ (reference sequence). The full variable domain, completed using reference TRBV7-9 and TRBJ1-3, is DTGVSQNPRHKITKRGQNVTFRCDPISEHNRLYWYRQTLGQGPEFLTYFQNEAQLEKSRLLSDRFSAERPKGSFSTLEIQRTEQGDSAMYLCASSPGTAGNTIYFGEGSWLTVV.

J is TRBJ2-1 and V is TRBV9, with 8 nucleotides matching TRBD2. This CDR3 contains 15 residues. V lost 4 bases to trimming and J lost 4 bases; unmatched junction nucleotides: 7. The germline V gene has CDR1 SGDLS and CDR2 YYNGEE. CDR3 bases: TGTGCCAGCAGCCCCCCCGGGGGGGGGTACAATGAGCAGTTCTTC. Translated: CASSPPGGGYNEQFF.

The V and J genes are TRBV6-5 and TRBJ2-6; 7 bases are shared with TRBD1. Looked up from germline, CDR1 is MNHEY and CDR2 is SVGAGI. The CDR3 is 15 residues long. V lost 6 bases, J lost 1 base, and 3 bases stayed unmatched. The CDR3 nucleotides read TGTGCCAGCAGGACAGGGAGTTCTGGGGCCAACGTCCTGACTTTC. Encoded protein: CASRTGSSGANVLTF.

This clone was found a few times. The chain employs TRBV10-2 and TRBJ1-2, with no clear D. The CDR3 covers 11 residues. The germline gives CDR1 WSHSY, CDR2 SAAADI. Trimming pared 3 bases from V and 8 bases from J, leaving 7 bases between. The CDR3 DNA reads as TGCGCCAGCAGTGATGTCACGGGCTACACCTTC. Amino acid sequence: CASSDVTGYTF.

The rearrangement uses TRBV6-5 and TRBJ2-3, with D possibly TRBD2 on 5 matching bases. Trimming stripped 4 bases from V and 9 bases from J, with 17 bases between. The CDR3 sequence is 14 residues long. Germline V gene sequence: CDR1 MNHEY, CDR2 SVGAGI. The DNA for the CDR3 is TGTGCCAGCAGTTTGATCGACTCGGTAGCGACGCAGTATTTT. Its protein product is CASSLIDSVATQYF.

This clone has more than one count but fewer than ten. The chain carries TRBV25-1 and TRBJ2-7; tentative D call: TRBD2 (6 bases). CDR1 is MGHDK and CDR2 is SYGVNS in the germline V gene. V was clipped by 1 base and J by 6 bases, with 10 bases between them. The CDR3 loop spans 13 amino acids. CDR3: CASSEWRGSEQYF. CDR3 nucleotide sequence: TGTGCCAGCAGTGAATGGAGGGGCAGCGAGCAGTACTTC.

V gene TRBV9 combines with J gene TRBJ2-5; the D is unclear. The germline V and J ends were trimmed by 3 bases and 6 bases, with 6 bases remaining between them. Germline CDR1 SGDLS, CDR2 YYNGEE. The CDR3 contains 11 residues. The CDR3 DNA reads as TGTGCCAGCAGCGCCCAGAAGACCCAGTACTTC. Its translation: CASSAQKTQYF. The entire variable domain, with the rest obtained from reference TRBV9 and TRBJ2-5, is as follows: DSGVTQTPKHLITATGQRVTLRCSPRSGDLSVYWYQQSLDQGLQFLIQYYNGEERAKGNILERFSAQQFPDLHSELNLSSLELGDSALYFCASSAQKTQYFGPGTRLLVL.

The V gene is TRBV9, the J gene TRBJ2-5; 12 bases are a match to TRBD2. V was clipped by 4 bases and J by 2 bases; unmatched bases: 9. The CDR3 extends over 17 amino acids. CDR1 is SGDLS, CDR2 YYNGEE, per germline. This CDR3 reads CASSPSLAGGGQETQYF. CDR3 bases: TGTGCCAGCAGCCCCTCACTAGCGGGGGGTGGGCAAGAGACCCAGTACTTC.

The rearrangement uses TRBV6-1 and TRBJ2-5; TRBD1 is a possible D gene (7 bases). CDR1 and CDR2 (germline): MNHNS, SASEGT. The CDR3 length is 16 residues. V was clipped by 0 bases and J by 7 bases, with 18 bases between them. Here the CDR3 reads CASSEAVRGAFGTQYF. DNA for the CDR3: TGTGCCAGCAGTGAAGCTGTCAGGGGGGCTTTTGGGACCCAGTACTTC.

The chain recombines TRBV5-1 with TRBJ2-4; TRBD1 is a possible D gene (6 bases). V shed 0 bases and J shed 11 bases, with 12 bases lying between them. This CDR3 region has 13 residues. Germline V gene data show CDR1 as SGHRS and CDR2 as YFSETQ. The CDR3: CASSLEYREFQYF. The CDR3 region has the DNA TGCGCCAGCAGCTTGGAATACAGGGAATTTCAGTACTTC.

The chain carries TRBV7-2 and TRBJ1-6; maybe TRBD1 (6 bases). In germline, CDR1 is SGHTA, CDR2 FQGNSA. The CDR3 is 16 residues long. Deletions cut 0 bases from V and 6 bases from J, with 12 bases between. The CDR3 is CASSLAGGIGNSPLHF. In DNA form, the CDR3 reads TGTGCCAGCAGCTTAGCAGGGGGAATCGGTAATTCACCCCTCCACTTT.

This clone was recorded a few times. The chain couples TRBV29-1 to TRBJ2-3; TRBD2 matches 8 bases. CDR1 and CDR2 (germline): SQVTM, ANQGSEA. The V and J ends lost 5 bases and 0 bases, in that order; junction bases with no gene match: 4. There are 14 residues in the CDR3. This CDR3 reads CSVPTSESTDTQYF. The CDR3 nucleotides are TGCAGCGTTCCGACTAGCGAGAGCACAGATACGCAGTATTTT.

This clone occurred a few times. The chain couples TRBV18 to TRBJ2-3; 8 bases map to TRBD1. Losses at the gene ends were 1 base for V and 0 bases for J; bases not matched to a gene: 3. Per the germline V gene, CDR1 is KGHSH and CDR2 is LQKENI. The CDR3 runs 16 residues. The CDR3 coding sequence is TGTGCCAGCTCACCACTTAACAGGGGGAGCACAGATACGCAGTATTTT. It codes for CASSPLNRGSTDTQYF. Full variable domain (outside the CDR3, taken from reference TRBV18 and TRBJ2-3): NAGVMQNPRHLVRRRGQEARLRCSPMKGHSHVYWYRQLPEEGLKFMVYLQKENIIDESGMPKERFSAEFPKEGPSILRIQQVVRGDSAAYFCASSPLNRGSTDTQYFGPGTRLTVL.

The chain has TRBV19 and TRBJ2-4, with D uncertain. Trimming took off 3 bases at V and 0 bases at J, with 6 bases between the two ends. CDR3 length: 14 amino acids. From germline, CDR1 is LNHDA and CDR2 SQIVND (reference sequence). CDR3 DNA: TGTGCCAGTAGTATGATGTTAGCCAAAAACATTCAGTACTTC. Amino acid sequence: CASSMMLAKNIQYF.

The chain combines TRBV7-2 with TRBJ1-3; D is undetermined. Germline CDR1 is SGHTA and CDR2 is FQGNSA. The CDR3 has 15 amino acids. V gave up 5 bases and J gave up 0 bases, with 11 bases separating them. The CDR3 spells CASSPFTSSGNTIYF. CDR3 sequence (DNA): TGTGCCAGCAGCCCCTTTACCAGCTCTGGAAACACCATATATTTT. Supplemented by reference TRBV7-2 and TRBJ1-3, the full variable domain reads GAGVSQSPSNKVTEKGKDVELRCDPISGHTALYWYRQSLGQGLEFLIYFQGNSAPDKSGLPSDRFSAERTGGSVSTLTIQRTQQEDSAVYLCASSPFTSSGNTIYFGEGSWLTVV.

This clone occurred a few times. Written as DNA, the CDR3 is TGTGCCAGCAGTTTATCAATTGGGACAGGGTCCATAGGCGAGCAGTACTTC. Translation: CASSLSIGTGSIGEQYF. The chain has TRBV27 and TRBJ2-7, with 9 bases lining up with TRBD1. V was clipped by 0 bases and J by 6 bases; unmatched bases: 12. In germline, CDR1 is MNHEY, CDR2 SMNVEV (reference sequence). The CDR3 length is 17 residues.

This sequence joins TRBV5-4 and TRBJ1-5; D not resolved. The CDR3 consists of 13 residues. The germline gives CDR1 SGHNT, CDR2 YYREEE (reference sequence). V gave up 1 base and J gave up 0 bases, with 2 bases separating them. The CDR3 protein is CASSLYSNQPQHF. CDR3 bases: TGTGCCAGCAGCTTGTATAGCAATCAGCCCCAGCATTTT.

The chain is built from TRBV5-4 and TRBJ2-2; 13 nucleotides align to TRBD2. The length of the CDR3 is 18 residues. V lost 4 bases and J lost 5; bases outside the gene matches: 11. CDR1 SGHNT and CDR2 YYREEE come from the germline V gene (reference sequence). The CDR3 loop is CASSREDGLAGVTGELFF. CDR3 DNA sequence: TGTGCCAGCAGCCGGGAGGATGGACTAGCGGGGGTGACCGGGGAGCTGTTTTTT. Combining the CDR3 with reference TRBV5-4 and TRBJ2-2 gives the whole variable domain ETGVTQSPTHLIKTRGQQVTLRCSSQSGHNTVSWYQQALGQGPQFIFQYYREEENGRGNFPPRFSGLQFPNYSSELNVNALELDDSALYLCASSREDGLAGVTGELFFGEGSRLTVL.

There are a few counts of this clone. The V call is TRBV6-4, the J call TRBJ1-1; 7 bases agree with TRBD1. This CDR3 contains 14 residues. V trimming: 2 bases; J trimming: 4 bases; junction bases outside the gene matches: 4. Germline CDR1 and CDR2: MRHNA and SNTAGT. CDR3 region: CASSDQTGSTEAFF. In DNA form, the CDR3 reads TGTGCCAGCAGTGACCAGACAGGGTCCACTGAAGCTTTCTTT.

This clone was recorded a few times. V usage is TRBV5-1 and J usage is TRBJ2-2; 7 nucleotides line up with TRBD2. The CDR3 covers 14 residues. With 8 bases clipped from V and 6 bases from J, the junction kept 10 bases outside the gene matches. Looked up from germline, CDR1 is SGHRS and CDR2 is YFSETQ. CDR3 in amino acids: CASSTSPSSGELFF. In nucleotides, the CDR3 is TGCGCCAGTTCGACTAGCCCCTCGTCCGGGGAGCTGTTTTTT.

This clone was detected a few times. The V and J genes are TRBV6-6 and TRBJ1-4; 8 bases fit TRBD1. The CDR3 length is 16 residues. CDR1 is MNHNY and CDR2 is SVGAGI in the germline V gene (reference sequence). With V trimmed by 2 bases and J by 7 bases, 9 bases remained unmatched. CDR3 residues: CASSYGAGQVGEKLFF. The CDR3 DNA follows: TGTGCCAGCAGTTACGGTGCGGGACAGGTCGGTGAAAAACTGTTTTTT.